This paragraph reports one T cell receptor beta chain. Antigen specificity is unknown. The sample comes from a study of shared clonotypes between healthy human individuals. Terminally differentiated effector memory CD45RA+ cells were left out of the naive CD8 fraction, which was CD45RO-negative and positively selected for CCR7. Looked up from germline, CDR1 is SGHRS and CDR2 is YFSETQ. The V end was cut by 0 bases, the J end by 7 bases, with 10 bases between. The CDR3 covers 13 residues. Clones were read by immunoSEQ multiplex PCR, and TCRdb kept only the in-frame ones, dropping some. The sample has about 1,900,000 clones; about 95% are singletons. Study-level points and caveats: Only blood was sampled, and tissue TCR repertoires likely differ from blood ones.

Source material: naive CD8+ T cells sorted from blood. The chain combines TRBV5-1 with TRBJ1-1, with D tentatively TRBD1 (5 bases). This TCR was recovered from a man younger than 30 in good health. For the CDR3, the DNA is TGCGCCAGCAGCTTGGCCGGAAGGGGTGAAGCTTTCTTT. Translating gives CASSLAGRGEAFF.